The following is a T cell receptor beta chain sequence with its context. This sample was taken from a study of identical twins. Germline V gene data show CDR1 as MNHEY and CDR2 as SVGEGT. The CDR3 covers 14 residues. The ends lost 10 bases at V and 8 bases at J; junction bases unmatched: 12. TCRdb re-called the 5' RACE reads through MiXCR, storing one row per CDR3 protein. The data hold 470,000 or so distinct CDR3 sequences, with around 24% observed a single time. These same data were also listed under a study on T cells expressing NK-cell markers. Turning to that study: The sequencing cohort of eight donors included seven HCMV-seropositive individuals and one seronegative individual. Six donors carried dominant NKG2C+ clonotypes that made up about 1.0-8% of their CD8+ T cells. Whether the expanded NKG2C+ T cell clones recognized HCMV remained unclear.

The chain links TRBV6-2 or TRBV6-3 to TRBJ2-1, with 9 bases that match TRBD2. The sample consisted of CD4+ T cells sorted from blood. The sequence was collected from a woman in her late teens or twenties in good health. CDR3 nucleotide sequence: TGTGCCACAACAAGGCTAGCGGGATTACATGAGCAGTTCTTC. Residues: CATTRLAGLHEQFF.